This is a list of T cell receptor beta chains from one sample in a study of brain T cells in children with intractable seizures. Some clones are missing from TCRdb's copy, which holds only in-frame ones; the method was immunoSEQ multiplex PCR. The top ten clones hold 5% to 7% of a sample with 300,000 to 400,000 clones, roughly 92% of them seen once. The sample was peripheral blood, taken 4 to 5 months after surgery. The source is a boy under three years old with tuberous sclerosis and intractable seizures. Both conserved end residues are part of each CDR3. A D gene is named only where the DNA matches it firmly. Not every row has a clone size; where given, it reads once, few, many or a size class.

>TRBD2|TRBJ2-3|TRBV30|NA
TGTGCCTGGGATAGCGGGAGGGCAGATACGCAGTATTTT
CAWDSGRADTQYF
>TRBD1|TRBJ2-1|TRBV5-1|once
TGCGCCAGCAAGGAGGGACAGGGAATATACAATGAGCAGTTCTTC
CASKEGQGIYNEQFF
>NA|TRBJ2-3|TRBV7-3|NA
TGTGCCAGCAGCCAAAGCGGCACAGATACGCAGTATTTT
CASSQSGTDTQYF
>TRBD1|TRBJ1-2|TRBV5-1|NA
TGCGCCAGCAGCTCCGGGGACAGGACTTTTAACTATGGCTACACCTTC
CASSSGDRTFNYGYTF
>NA|TRBJ1-1|TRBV6-2/TRBV6-3|NA
TGTGCCAGCAGTTACACCAGGGGCGGGACTGAAGCTTTCTTT
CASSYTRGGTEAFF
>NA|TRBJ1-1|TRBV6-1|NA
TGTGCCAGCAGTGGGGTCGGACTCACCGGTTGGACTGAAGCTTTCTTT
CASSGVGLTGWTEAFF
>TRBD1|TRBJ2-5|TRBV7-9|NA
TGTGCCAGCAGCTCTCGGACAGGGGCAGGGGAGACCCAGTACTTC
CASSSRTGAGETQYF
>NA|TRBJ1-5|TRBV10-3|NA
TGTGCCATCAGTGAGTCGACAGAGCAGCCCCAGCATTTT
CAISESTEQPQHF
>NA|TRBJ2-1|TRBV5-1|NA
TGCGCCAGCAGCTTGGATGTCCCACTTAATGAGCAGTTCTTC
CASSLDVPLNEQFF
>TRBD1|TRBJ1-1|TRBV15|NA
TGTGCCACCAGCAGAGATCTTGTCGTCGGTAACAGGGGGGAGGGTGGTGAAGCTTTCTTT
CATSRDLVVGNRGEGGEAFF
>TRBD2|TRBJ2-5|TRBV24-1|NA
TGTGCCACCAGTGATAGCGGGACTAGCGGGCCCCAAGAGACCCAGTACTTC
CATSDSGTSGPQETQYF
>NA|TRBJ2-1|TRBV3-1/TRBV3-2|NA
TGTGCCAGCAGCCAAATTGGGGGACCCAATGAGCAGTTCTTC
CASSQIGGPNEQFF
>NA|TRBJ1-2|TRBV14|NA
TGTGCCAGCAGCCCACACTCGAGGAGGGGCTATGGCTACACCTTC
CASSPHSRRGYGYTF
>NA|TRBJ2-3|TRBV21-1|once
TGTGCCAGCAGCAACAATTGGAGCGGGGTCCCTAGCACAGATACGCAGTATTTT
CASSNNWSGVPSTDTQYF
>TRBD2|TRBJ2-1|TRBV2|NA
TGTGCCAGTGAGACTAGCGGGAGTGCCTATGAGCAGTTCTTC
CASETSGSAYEQFF
>TRBD1|TRBJ2-7|TRBV30|NA
TGTGCCTGGGGACAGGGGCACGAGCAGTACTTC
CAWGQGHEQYF
>NA|TRBJ2-3|TRBV12-3/TRBV12-4|NA
TGTGCCAGCAGCTTCTCTGATACGCAGTATTTT
CASSFSDTQYF
>NA|TRBJ1-5|TRBV5-5|NA
TGTGCCAGCAGCTCAGAGTCCCACAATCAGCCCCAGCATTTT
CASSSESHNQPQHF
>NA|TRBJ2-2|TRBV5-4|NA
TGTGCCAGCAGCTTGATGGGCCTTGAGGAGCTGTTTTTT
CASSLMGLEELFF
>NA|TRBJ1-2|TRBV5-6|once
TGTGCCAGCAGCTTGGTCGGGGACTATGGCTACACCTTC
CASSLVGDYGYTF
>NA|TRBJ2-3|TRBV4-2|NA
TGTGCCAGCAGCCAAGACGAGAGGGGACTCACAGATACGCAGTATTTT
CASSQDERGLTDTQYF
>TRBD1|TRBJ1-1|TRBV6-2/TRBV6-3|NA
TGTGCCAGCAGTTACCAGGTCACAACCGGGACAGGGGGTACTGAAGCTTTCTTT
CASSYQVTTGTGGTEAFF
>NA|TRBJ2-4|TRBV13|NA
TGTGCCAGCAGCTTACTAAAGGGGAGAGAAAACATTCAGTACTTC
CASSLLKGRENIQYF
>NA|TRBJ2-7|TRBV5-6|NA
TGTGCCAGCAGCTCCGGACTGGGCAGATACGAGCAGTACTTC
CASSSGLGRYEQYF
>TRBD1|TRBJ2-5|TRBV10-1|NA
TGCGCCAGCAGTGACAGGGGGTCAGAGACCCAGTACTTC
CASSDRGSETQYF
>NA|TRBJ1-2|TRBV28|few
TGTGCCAGCAGGCCGGCAGTCAGGAACGCCACTAACTATGGCTACACCTTC
CASRPAVRNATNYGYTF
>NA|TRBJ1-1|TRBV7-9|NA
TGTGCCAGCAGCTTAGCGGCCTCGGGCGGCACTGAAGCTTTCTTT
CASSLAASGGTEAFF
>TRBD2|TRBJ2-1|TRBV7-9|NA
TGTGCCAGCAGCTCCCTCGATCGACTAGCGGGACCCTCCTACAATGAGCAGTTCTTC
CASSSLDRLAGPSYNEQFF
>NA|TRBJ1-6|TRBV7-8|NA
TGTGCCAGCAAGATAGACTCCCTGAATCCGGGTTCACCCCTCCACTTT
CASKIDSLNPGSPLHF
>TRBD1|TRBJ2-7|TRBV5-6|NA
TGTGCCAGCAGCCCCGGGACAGGGACCTACGAGCAGTACTTC
CASSPGTGTYEQYF
>TRBD1|TRBJ2-1|TRBV10-3|NA
TGTGCCTCCGACAGGGGAGGTGAGCAGTTCTTC
CASDRGGEQFF
>NA|TRBJ1-5|TRBV30|NA
TGTGCCTGGAGTATAGGGATTTATCAGCCCCAGCATTTT
CAWSIGIYQPQHF
>NA|TRBJ2-7|TRBV7-2|once
TGTGCCAGCAGCTTATCCTTCCAGGGACACGAGCAGTACTTC
CASSLSFQGHEQYF